This T cell receptor beta chain was retrieved from a study of blood T cell repertoires in COVID-19. Study background: The analysed material was cDNA or gDNA that came from T cells, B-cell-depleted T cells, or PBMCs.

Clinical histories supplied by participants themselves formed the basis of cohort assignment. Recovered status applied to Cohort 3 donors who had two consecutive negative PCRs. It also applied to those with clearance or with symptom resolution. Per the germline V gene, CDR1 is MNHEY and CDR2 is SVGAGI. The V and J ends lost 5 bases and 7 bases respectively, with 17 bases between them. The CDR3 loop spans 15 amino acids. The authors' processing: Cell counts per sample came from amplifying reference gene primers. Profiled with immunoSEQ multiplex PCR; TCRdb holds only in-frame clones, not every one. V and J calls and clone size come straight from that table; D and trimming were deduced from the DNA. The sample comprises some 250,000 clones, approximately 85% of which are singletons, and over 1.5% rests with the top ten.

The V and J genes are TRBV6-5 and TRBJ1-4; no clear D. Material for sequencing was PBMCs or T cells enriched from blood (not recorded which). The TCR sequence derives from a woman between 50 and 59 years old who had recovered from COVID-19. CDR3 amino acids: CASSPPGRLSEKLFF. DNA for the CDR3: TGTGCCAGCAGTCCACCGGGGAGGTTAAGTGAAAAACTGTTTTTT.